This TCR beta chain comes out of a study of T cell changes during pregnancy in multiple sclerosis (dated by TCRdb to between 2018 and 2021). About the study as a whole: Changes in the T cell repertoire over the course of pregnancy were examined in this study in women with multiple sclerosis.

V has 7 bases trimmed and J has 0 bases trimmed; junction bases matching no gene number 4. The CDR3 has 15 amino acids, counting the end cysteine and phenylalanine. Only the CDR3 DNA stays, 45 bases, in frame from base 1. CDR1 and CDR2 are read off the germline V gene as WSHSY and SAAADI. On this clone: This receptor's antigen is unknown. Base qualities were left out, and no much larger clone turns up one base away.

Library preparation was by the immunoSEQ multiplex PCR assay. Drawn from immuneACCESS, this table holds only the in-frame rearrangements with V and J called that TCRdb kept. Clones are partly lost; checked studies trace under half to an unresolved V gene and leave the rest unexplained. For this sample there are some 100,000 clones; 90% to 95% appear just once. Of the sample, 0.7% to 0.9% is held by the ten largest clones. The material was peripheral blood, obtained before pregnancy. The receptor's source is a female donor with multiple sclerosis, enrolled in a pregnancy study. The chain employs TRBV10-2 and TRBJ2-2, and TRBD1 aligns with 8 junction nucleotides. The sequenced DNA is TGCGCCAGCAATACAGGGGGGTCGAACACCGGGGAGCTGTTTTTT. Its translation is CASNTGGSNTGELFF.